In its sample, the clone carrying this TCR beta chain was seen once. The authors' processing: For nucleated cells, counts were estimated from reference gene primer amplification. The data were produced by immunoSEQ multiplex PCR, yet TCRdb's version contains in-frame clones alone and is incomplete. V and J calls and clone size are given by that table; D and trimming were obtained from the DNA. The data show 60,000 to 65,000 clones, roughly four fifths seen once. This entry comes from a study of blood T cell repertoires in COVID-19. Seattle patients were enrolled while actively infected and followed longitudinally. The CDR3 extends over 16 amino acids. V dropped 4 bases and J dropped 3; count of bases not matched to a gene: 9. The germline CDR1 and CDR2 sequences are SGHRS and YFSETQ.

This chain connects TRBV5-1 to TRBJ2-3; TRBD1 matches 9 bases. This TCR was recovered from a man aged 50 to 59 with COVID-19, enrolled during active disease. Material for sequencing was peripheral blood. The CDR3: CASSAGQGFDTDTQYF. CDR3 DNA: TGCGCCAGCAGCGCAGGACAGGGGTTCGATACAGATACGCAGTATTTT.